What follows is one TCR beta chain and its context. The antigen is unknown. The data were obtained in a study of shared clonotypes between healthy human individuals. Samples left unsorted employed 80 million to 95 million PBMCs for genomic DNA. The method was immunoSEQ multiplex PCR; TCRdb's version includes in-frame clones alone and lacks a portion of them. The profile shows some 490,000 clones, around 85% of them singletons. CDR3 size: 13 residues. CDR1 and CDR2 from the germline V gene are PRHDT and FYEKMQ (reference sequence). The V end was cut by 4 bases, the J end by 6 bases, with 13 bases between. Regarding the study as a whole: Investigators expected sequencing depth to affect clonotype sharing among donors.

Sequenced sample: PBMCs. The clonotype comes from a woman in her 40s in good health. Some clones in this sample may be carry-over from other donors' samples. The chain uses TRBV13 and TRBJ2-7; D not certain. The CDR3 sequence is CASSSTALGEQYF. Here the CDR3 DNA reads TGTGCCAGCAGCTCCACGGCTCTGGGCGAGCAGTACTTC. The variable domain in full, completed from reference TRBV13 and TRBJ2-7, reads AAGVIQSPRHLIKEKRETATLKCYPIPRHDTVYWYQQGPGQDPQFLISFYEKMQSDKGSIPDRFSAQQFSDYHSELNMSSLELGDSALYFCASSSTALGEQYFGPGTRLTVT.